The next 15 T cell receptor beta chains were all read from a single sample in a study of identical twins. TCRdb recomputed calls from the 5' RACE reads with MiXCR, one row per CDR3 protein. The sample includes some 600,000 distinct CDR3 sequences, just over 7% seen only once; the top ten take 1.6%. The sample was also linked to a second study, of yellow fever vaccine responses in identical twins.

The sample consisted of PBMCs. Receptor source: a young woman in good health.

The chain recombines TRBV9 with TRBJ2-6; 8 bases are shared with TRBD1. Looked up from germline, CDR1 is SGDLS and CDR2 is YYNGEE. The V gene end was trimmed by 0 bases and the J gene end by 0 bases; junction bases not matched to a gene: 11. This CDR3 contains 20 residues. The CDR3 is CASSVERRTGSLSGANVLTF. The CDR3 bases are TGTGCCAGCAGCGTAGAACGGCGGACAGGGAGCCTCTCTGGGGCCAACGTCCTGACTTTC.

This clonotype was detected only a few times. V is TRBV20-1 and J is TRBJ2-1, with 13 bases fitting TRBD2. Germline V CDR1 and CDR2: DFQATT, SNEGSKA (reference sequence). This CDR3 comprises 19 residues. The V and J ends lost 2 bases and 8 bases, in that order; junction bases with no gene match: 18. DNA of the CDR3: TGCAGTGCTAGACTTGGGGCGGGGGGGACTAGCGGGAAGAAGGATGAGCAGTTCTTC. Translating it yields CSARLGAGGTSGKKDEQFF.

This clonotype was seen only a few times. The V call is TRBV12-3 or TRBV12-4, the J call TRBJ2-2; D is ambiguous. The CDR3 is made up of 12 amino acids. V lost 7 bases to trimming and J lost 6 bases, with 9 bases between them. CDR3 loop: CASTRASGELFF. As DNA, the CDR3 is TGTGCCAGCACCCGGGCCTCCGGGGAGCTGTTTTTT.

CDR3 protein: CASSLGGGGATDTQYF. The CDR3, as DNA: TGTGCCAGCAGCTTAGGCGGCGGGGGGGCAACAGATACGCAGTATTTT. The chain uses TRBV7-9 and TRBJ2-3, with 9 positions matching TRBD2. Germline V lookup: CDR1 SEHNR, CDR2 FQNEAQ (reference sequence). The ends lost 1 base at V and 3 bases at J; junction bases unmatched: 5. The CDR3 loop spans 16 amino acids. The entire variable domain, with the rest obtained from reference TRBV7-9 and TRBJ2-3, is as follows: DTGVSQNPRHKITKRGQNVTFRCDPISEHNRLYWYRQTLGQGPEFLTYFQNEAQLEKSRLLSDRFSAERPKGSFSTLEIQRTEQGDSAMYLCASSLGGGGATDTQYFGPGTRLTVL.

This sequence joins TRBV20-1 and TRBJ2-1, with 15 bases aligning to TRBD2. The CDR3 spans 19 residues. CDR1 is DFQATT and CDR2 is SNEGSKA in the germline V gene (reference sequence). CDR3 protein: CSYWKGLAGGIRSYNEQFF. In DNA form, the CDR3 reads TGCAGCTACTGGAAAGGACTAGCGGGGGGGATACGCTCCTACAATGAGCAGTTCTTC.

In its sample, this clonotype was seen many times. The rearrangement joins TRBV5-1 to TRBJ1-1; D not certain. Germline V gives CDR1 SGHRS, CDR2 YFSETQ. Trimming took off 0 bases at V and 1 base at J, with 10 bases between the two ends. The CDR3 spans 15 residues. CDR3 in amino acids: CASSLGQNGNTEAFF. The CDR3 bases are TGCGCCAGCAGCTTGGGGCAGAATGGGAACACTGAAGCTTTCTTT.

This clonotype was detected ten times or more. The CDR3 loop reads CASTPGYGQANTGELFF. The DNA for the CDR3 is TGTGCCAGCACCCCGGGTTATGGACAGGCGAACACCGGGGAGCTGTTTTTT. The chain combines TRBV12-3 or TRBV12-4 with TRBJ2-2; 7 bases line up with TRBD1. Trimming removed 7 bases from V and 0 bases from J; junction bases left unmatched: 11. This CDR3 comprises 17 residues.

This clonotype was observed a handful of times. The rearrangement links TRBV5-1 to TRBJ2-3; possible D gene TRBD1, 6 bases. The CDR3 is 14 residues long. Trimming removed 4 bases from V and 1 base from J, with 10 bases in between. Germline V CDR1 and CDR2: SGHRS, YFSETQ. CDR3 sequence (DNA): TGCGCCAGCAGCCCCTGGACAGGCACAGATACGCAGTATTTT. Its protein is CASSPWTGTDTQYF. The full variable domain, completed using reference TRBV5-1 and TRBJ2-3, is KAGVTQTPRYLIKTRGQQVTLSCSPISGHRSVSWYQQTPGQGLQFLFEYFSETQRNKGNFPGRFSGRQFSNSRSEMNVSTLELGDSALYLCASSPWTGTDTQYFGPGTRLTVL.

This clonotype came up a few times. The CDR3 DNA follows: TGTGCCAGCACACTAGCGGGAGGGGCGAACACCGGGGAGCTGTTTTTT. It encodes CASTLAGGANTGELFF. The chain links TRBV7-8 to TRBJ2-2; TRBD2 agrees at 13 bases. CDR1 is SGHVS and CDR2 is FQNEAQ in the germline V gene. The junction had 2 bases not matched to a gene; V was cut back by 7 bases and J by 0 bases. There are 16 residues in the CDR3.

The chain couples TRBV7-9 to TRBJ2-1; 8 bases are a match to TRBD2. V shed 0 bases, J shed 2 bases, and the junction held 6 bases outside the gene matches. Germline V CDR1 and CDR2: SEHNR, FQNEAQ (reference sequence). The CDR3 totals 17 residues. CDR3 loop: CASSLAGRGAPYNEQFF. The CDR3 DNA sequence: TGTGCCAGCAGCTTAGCGGGGCGGGGGGCCCCCTACAATGAGCAGTTCTTC.

The sample holds many counts of this clonotype. The chain couples TRBV7-8 to TRBJ1-4; D gene unclear. The CDR3 is made up of 13 amino acids. Trimming shortened V by 5 bases and J by 7 bases, and 11 bases separated the two germline ends. Per the germline V gene, CDR1 is SGHVS and CDR2 is FQNEAQ. The chain's CDR3 is CASSPPRGEKLFF. CDR3 sequence (DNA): TGTGCCAGCAGCCCACCACGGGGTGAAAAACTGTTTTTT.

This clonotype appeared many times. The V and J genes are TRBV3-1 and TRBJ1-4; tentative D call: TRBD1 (5 bases). Trimming shortened V by 2 bases and J by 4 bases, and 11 bases separated the two germline ends. Germline V gene lookup returns CDR1 LGHDT and CDR2 YNNKEL (reference sequence). This CDR3 contains 15 residues. CDR3 region: CASSQSGGYNEKLFF. DNA of the CDR3: TGTGCCAGCAGCCAATCCGGGGGATATAATGAAAAACTGTTTTTT.

The chain uses TRBV4-1 and TRBJ2-6, with a possible D match to TRBD1 (5 bases). V was clipped by 1 base and J by 0 bases, with 13 bases between them. Looked up from germline, CDR1 is MGHRA and CDR2 is YSYEKL. The CDR3 extends over 18 amino acids. The CDR3 loop is CASSQGQGISSGANVLTF. Here the CDR3 DNA reads TGCGCCAGCAGCCAAGGGCAGGGCATTAGCTCTGGGGCCAACGTCCTGACTTTC.

This clonotype was observed a few times. V and J are TRBV11-2 and TRBJ2-2, with TRBD1 as a possible D gene (6 bases). The CDR3 sequence is 15 residues long. Trimming stripped 7 bases from V and 2 bases from J, with 14 bases between. Germline values: CDR1 SGHAT, CDR2 FQNNGV. In nucleotides, the CDR3 is TGTGCCAGCACAAATACCGGGACAAACACCGGGGAGCTGTTTTTT. Protein sequence: CASTNTGTNTGELFF.

This clonotype was recorded at least ten times. The rearrangement uses TRBV12-3 or TRBV12-4 and TRBJ2-7, with D possibly being TRBD2 (7 bases). V was cut by 5 bases and J by 6 bases, with 20 bases left in between. This CDR3 has 15 residues. The CDR3 nucleotides are TGTGCCAGCAGTAAACTCGTCCGGGGGGCAGTCGAGCAGTACTTC. This translates into CASSKLVRGAVEQYF.